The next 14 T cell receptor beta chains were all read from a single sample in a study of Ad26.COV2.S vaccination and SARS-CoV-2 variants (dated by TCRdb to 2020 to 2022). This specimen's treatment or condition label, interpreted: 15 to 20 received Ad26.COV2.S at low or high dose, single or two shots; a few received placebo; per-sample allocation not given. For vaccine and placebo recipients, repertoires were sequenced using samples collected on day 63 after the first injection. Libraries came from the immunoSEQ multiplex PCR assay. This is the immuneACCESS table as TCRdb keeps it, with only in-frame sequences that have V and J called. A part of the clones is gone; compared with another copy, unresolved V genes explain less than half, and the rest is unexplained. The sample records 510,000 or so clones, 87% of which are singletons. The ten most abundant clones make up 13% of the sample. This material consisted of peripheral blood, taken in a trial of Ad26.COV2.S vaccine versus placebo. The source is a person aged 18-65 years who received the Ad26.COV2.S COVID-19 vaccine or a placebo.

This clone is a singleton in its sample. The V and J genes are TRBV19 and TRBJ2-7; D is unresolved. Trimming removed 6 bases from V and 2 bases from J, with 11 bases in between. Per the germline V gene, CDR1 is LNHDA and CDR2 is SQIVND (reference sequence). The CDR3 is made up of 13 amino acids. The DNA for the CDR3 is TGTGCCAGTAGCCTCGTGAGTACCTACGAGCAGTACTTC. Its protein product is CASSLVSTYEQYF.

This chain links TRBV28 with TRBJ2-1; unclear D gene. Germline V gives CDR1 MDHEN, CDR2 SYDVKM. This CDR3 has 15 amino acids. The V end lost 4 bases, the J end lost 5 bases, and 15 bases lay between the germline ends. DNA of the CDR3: TGTGCCAGCAGTTACCGTGCCTTAACGGACAATGAGCAGTTCTTC. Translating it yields CASSYRALTDNEQFF.

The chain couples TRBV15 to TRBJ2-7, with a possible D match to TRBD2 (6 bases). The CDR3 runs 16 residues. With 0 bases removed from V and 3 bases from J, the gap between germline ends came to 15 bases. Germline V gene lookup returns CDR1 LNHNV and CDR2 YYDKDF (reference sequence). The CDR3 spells CATSRDSNGGRYEQYF. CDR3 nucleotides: TGTGCCACCAGCAGAGATTCTAACGGGGGACGCTACGAGCAGTACTTC.

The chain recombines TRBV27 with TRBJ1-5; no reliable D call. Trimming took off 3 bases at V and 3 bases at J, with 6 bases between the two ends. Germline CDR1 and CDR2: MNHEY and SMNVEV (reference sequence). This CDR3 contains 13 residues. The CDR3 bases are TGTGCCAGCAGTTTCTCGAACAATCAGCCCCAGCATTTT. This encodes CASSFSNNQPQHF.

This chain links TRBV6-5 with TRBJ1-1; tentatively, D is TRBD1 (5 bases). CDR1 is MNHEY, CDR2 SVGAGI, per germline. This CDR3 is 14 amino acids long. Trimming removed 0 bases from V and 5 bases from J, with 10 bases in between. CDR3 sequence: CASSYSFGATEAFF. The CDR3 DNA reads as TGTGCCAGCAGTTACTCCTTCGGGGCTACTGAAGCTTTCTTT.

The CDR3 protein is CASSSTLETQYF. The CDR3 coding sequence is TGTGCCAGCAGCTCCACTCTAGAGACCCAGTACTTC. The chain carries TRBV5-5 and TRBJ2-5; no clear D gene. Germline values: CDR1 SGHKS, CDR2 YYEKEE (reference sequence). This CDR3 comprises 12 residues. The V gene lost 3 bases and the J gene lost 4 bases, with 7 bases spanning the gap. Looking up the rest from reference TRBV5-5 and TRBJ2-5 gives the full variable domain: DAGVTQSPTHLIKTRGQQVTLRCSPISGHKSVSWYQQVLGQGPQFIFQYYEKEERGRGNFPDRFSARQFPNYSSELNVNALLLGDSALYLCASSSTLETQYFGPGTRLLVL.

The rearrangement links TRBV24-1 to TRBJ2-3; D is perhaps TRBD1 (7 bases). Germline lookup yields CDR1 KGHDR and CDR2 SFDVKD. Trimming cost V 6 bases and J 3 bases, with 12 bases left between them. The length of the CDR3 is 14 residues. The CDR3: CATSSQGTTDTQYF. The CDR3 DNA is TGTGCCACCAGTTCACAGGGGACTACAGATACGCAGTATTTT.

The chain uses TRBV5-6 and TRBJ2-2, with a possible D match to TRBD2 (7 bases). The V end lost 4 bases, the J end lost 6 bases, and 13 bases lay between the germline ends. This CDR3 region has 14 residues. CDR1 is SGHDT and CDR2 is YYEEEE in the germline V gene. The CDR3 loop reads CASSQLGGPGELFF. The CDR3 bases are TGTGCCAGCAGCCAGTTGGGGGGGCCCGGGGAGCTGTTTTTT.

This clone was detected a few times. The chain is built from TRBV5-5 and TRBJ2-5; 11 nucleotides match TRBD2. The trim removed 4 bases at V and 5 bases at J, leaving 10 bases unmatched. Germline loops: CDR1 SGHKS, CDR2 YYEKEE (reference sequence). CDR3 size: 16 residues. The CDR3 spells CASSPPLAGGRETQYF. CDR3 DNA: TGTGCCAGCAGCCCCCCCCTAGCGGGAGGCCGGGAGACCCAGTACTTC.

CDR3 region: CASSFNSPSAGNTIYF. The DNA of the CDR3 is TGTGCCAGCAGTTTTAACAGCCCTTCGGCTGGAAACACCATATATTTT. V usage is TRBV27 and J usage is TRBJ1-3, with D uncertain. Germline V CDR1 and CDR2: MNHEY, SMNVEV (reference sequence). Trimming cost V 3 bases and J 2 bases, with 14 bases left between them. The CDR3 covers 16 residues.

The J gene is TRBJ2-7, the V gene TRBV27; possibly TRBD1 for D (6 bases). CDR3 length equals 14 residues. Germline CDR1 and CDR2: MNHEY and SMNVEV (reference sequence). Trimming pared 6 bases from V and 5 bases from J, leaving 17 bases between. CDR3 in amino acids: CASRSTGISNEQYF. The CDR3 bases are TGTGCCAGCAGGAGCACAGGGATCAGCAACGAGCAGTACTTC.

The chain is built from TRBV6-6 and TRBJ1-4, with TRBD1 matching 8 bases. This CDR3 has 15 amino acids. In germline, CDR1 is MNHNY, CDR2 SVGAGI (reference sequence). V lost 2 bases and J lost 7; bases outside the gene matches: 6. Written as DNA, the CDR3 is TGTGCCAGCAGTTACCCCAGGGGGCGCGGTGAAAAACTGTTTTTT. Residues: CASSYPRGRGEKLFF.

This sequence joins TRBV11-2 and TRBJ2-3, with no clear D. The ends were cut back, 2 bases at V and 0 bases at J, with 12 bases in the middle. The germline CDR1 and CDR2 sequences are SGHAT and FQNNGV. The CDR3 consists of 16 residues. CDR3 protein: CASSLLLGSSTDTQYF. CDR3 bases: TGTGCCAGCAGCTTACTTCTAGGGTCGAGCACAGATACGCAGTATTTT.

In DNA form, the CDR3 reads TGTGCCATCAGTGAGTCGAGGGGGCCCCAGCATTTT. This codes for CAISESRGPQHF. The gene calls are TRBV10-3 and TRBJ1-5; D is perhaps TRBD1 (5 bases). The CDR3 has 12 amino acids. CDR1 is ENHRY, CDR2 SYGVKD, per germline. Trimming cost V 0 bases and J 9 bases, with 6 bases left between them.